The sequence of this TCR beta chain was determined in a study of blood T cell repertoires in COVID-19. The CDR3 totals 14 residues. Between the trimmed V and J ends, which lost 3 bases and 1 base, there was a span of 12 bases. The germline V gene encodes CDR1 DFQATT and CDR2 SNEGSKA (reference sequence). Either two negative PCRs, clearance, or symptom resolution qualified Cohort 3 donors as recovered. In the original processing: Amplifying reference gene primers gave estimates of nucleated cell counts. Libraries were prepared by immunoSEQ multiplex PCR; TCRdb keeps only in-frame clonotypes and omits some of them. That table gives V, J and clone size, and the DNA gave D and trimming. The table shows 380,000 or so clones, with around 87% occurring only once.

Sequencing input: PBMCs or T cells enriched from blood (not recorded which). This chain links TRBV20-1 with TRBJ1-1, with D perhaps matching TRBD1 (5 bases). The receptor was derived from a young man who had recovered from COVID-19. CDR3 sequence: CSASKQVPNTEAFF. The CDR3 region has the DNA TGCAGTGCTAGTAAACAGGTCCCGAACACTGAAGCTTTCTTT.